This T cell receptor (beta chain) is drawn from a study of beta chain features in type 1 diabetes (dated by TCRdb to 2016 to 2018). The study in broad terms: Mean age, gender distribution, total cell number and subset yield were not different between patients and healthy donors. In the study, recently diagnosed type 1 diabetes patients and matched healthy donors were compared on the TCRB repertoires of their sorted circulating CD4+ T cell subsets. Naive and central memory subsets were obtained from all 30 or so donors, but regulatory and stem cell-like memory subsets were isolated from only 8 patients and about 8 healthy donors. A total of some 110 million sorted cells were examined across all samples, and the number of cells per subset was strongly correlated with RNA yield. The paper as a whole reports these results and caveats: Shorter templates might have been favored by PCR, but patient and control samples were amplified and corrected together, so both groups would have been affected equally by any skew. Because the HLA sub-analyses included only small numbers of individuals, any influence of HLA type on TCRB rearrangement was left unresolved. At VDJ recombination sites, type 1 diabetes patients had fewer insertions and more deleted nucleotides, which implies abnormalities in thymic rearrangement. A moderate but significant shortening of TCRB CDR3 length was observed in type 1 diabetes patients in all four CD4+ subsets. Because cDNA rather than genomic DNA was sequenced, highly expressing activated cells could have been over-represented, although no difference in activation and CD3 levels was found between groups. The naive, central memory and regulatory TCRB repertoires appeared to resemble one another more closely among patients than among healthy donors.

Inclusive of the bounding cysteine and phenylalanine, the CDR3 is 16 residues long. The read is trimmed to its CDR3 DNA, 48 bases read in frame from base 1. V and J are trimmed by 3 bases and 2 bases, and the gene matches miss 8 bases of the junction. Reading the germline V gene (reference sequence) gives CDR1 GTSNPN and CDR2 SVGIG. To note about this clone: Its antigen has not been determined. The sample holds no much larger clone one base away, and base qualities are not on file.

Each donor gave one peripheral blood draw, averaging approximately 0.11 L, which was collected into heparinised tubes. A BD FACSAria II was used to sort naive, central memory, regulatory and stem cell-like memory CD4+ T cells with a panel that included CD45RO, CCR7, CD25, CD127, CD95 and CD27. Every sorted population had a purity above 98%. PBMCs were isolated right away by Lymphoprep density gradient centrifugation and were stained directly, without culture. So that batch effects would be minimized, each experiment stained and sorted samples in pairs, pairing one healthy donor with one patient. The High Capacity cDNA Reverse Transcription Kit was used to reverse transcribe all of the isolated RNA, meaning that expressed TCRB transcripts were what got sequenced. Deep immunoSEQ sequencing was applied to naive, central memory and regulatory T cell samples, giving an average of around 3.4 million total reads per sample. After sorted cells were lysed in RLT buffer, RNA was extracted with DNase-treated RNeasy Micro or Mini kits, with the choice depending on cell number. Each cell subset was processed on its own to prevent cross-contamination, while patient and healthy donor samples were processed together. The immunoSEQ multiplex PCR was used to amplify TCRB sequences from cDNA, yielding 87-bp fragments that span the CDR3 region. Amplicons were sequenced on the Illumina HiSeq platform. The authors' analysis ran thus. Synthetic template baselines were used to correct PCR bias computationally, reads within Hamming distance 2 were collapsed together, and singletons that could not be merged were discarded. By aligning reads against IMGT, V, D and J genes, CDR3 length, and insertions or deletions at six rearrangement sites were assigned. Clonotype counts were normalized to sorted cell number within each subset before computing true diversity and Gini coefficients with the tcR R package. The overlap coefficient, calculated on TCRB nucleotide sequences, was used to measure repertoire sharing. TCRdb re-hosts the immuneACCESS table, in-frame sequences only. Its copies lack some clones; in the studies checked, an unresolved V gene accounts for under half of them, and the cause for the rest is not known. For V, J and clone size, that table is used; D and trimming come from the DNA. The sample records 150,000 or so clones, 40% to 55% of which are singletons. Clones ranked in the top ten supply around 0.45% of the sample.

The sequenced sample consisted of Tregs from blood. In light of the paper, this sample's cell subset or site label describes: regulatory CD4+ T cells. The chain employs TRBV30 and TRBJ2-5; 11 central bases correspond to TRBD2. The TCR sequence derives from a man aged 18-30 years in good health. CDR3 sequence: CAWRKRLAGTQETQYF. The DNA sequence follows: TGTGCCTGGAGGAAGAGACTAGCGGGGACACAAGAGACCCAGTACTTC.